The 6 T cell receptor beta chains reported below all come from one sample, sequenced in a study of CXCR3-negative and CXCR3-positive naive CD8 T cells. The TRB libraries of cDNA were built by UMI-labeled 5' RACE. After re-calling the 5' RACE reads, TCRdb lists one entry per CDR3 protein, DNA absent. This repertoire includes about 130,000 distinct CDR3 sequences. Input material: naive CXCR3- CD8+ T cells from blood. Subset specified: CD45RO-CCR7+CD27+CD95- naive CD8+ T cells lacking CXCR3 (TNR3-). Receptors were obtained from a human donor in good health. Some clones in this sample may be carry-over from other donors' samples.

The J gene is TRBJ2-1, the V gene TRBV7-9; TCRdb's assignment of TRBD2 cannot be checked, as there is no DNA. This CDR3 region has 16 residues. Per the germline V gene, CDR1 is SEHNR and CDR2 is FQNEAQ (reference sequence). CDR3 sequence reads: CASSPRRLADNNEQFF.

V is TRBV5-1 and J is TRBJ2-3; TCRdb picks TRBD2, but there is no DNA to check that call. The CDR3 has 16 amino acids. The V gene's germline CDR1 is SGHRS and CDR2 YFSETQ. The chain's CDR3 is CASSLAGGDYSGTQYF. Based on the CDR3 plus reference TRBV5-1 and TRBJ2-3, the full variable domain is KAGVTQTPRYLIKTRGQQVTLSCSPISGHRSVSWYQQTPGQGLQFLFEYFSETQRNKGNFPGRFSGRQFSNSRSEMNVSTLELGDSALYLCASSLAGGDYSGTQYFGPGTRLTVL.

This chain connects TRBV12-3 or TRBV12-4 to TRBJ2-6; the D gene TCRdb calls, TRBD1, cannot be checked with no DNA. The CDR3 extends over 19 amino acids. CDR3 sequence reads: CASSFSREFPISGANVLTF.

This rearrangement joins TRBV7-9 to TRBJ1-5. The CDR3 extends over 13 amino acids. Germline CDR1 and CDR2: SEHNR and FQNEAQ (reference sequence). The CDR3 loop is CASSSRGDQPQHF.

The chain links TRBV29-1 to TRBJ2-3; TCRdb's D call of TRBD1 is untestable without DNA. This CDR3 has 15 amino acids. From germline, CDR1 is SQVTM and CDR2 ANQGSEA. CDR3 in amino acids: CSVGIWQGALDTQYF.

J is TRBJ2-7 and V is TRBV4-1; TCRdb's assignment of TRBD1 cannot be checked, as there is no DNA. This CDR3 is built from 16 residues. CDR1 and CDR2 (germline): MGHRA, YSYEKL. CDR3 protein: CASSQAPGQGPEEQYF.